This TCR beta chain comes out of a study of blood T cell repertoires in COVID-19. Overall study: Sources were T cells, B-cell-depleted T cells, or PBMCs; the material itself was cDNA or gDNA.

CDR3 length equals 14 residues. The ends were cut back, 0 bases at V and 2 bases at J, with 6 bases in the middle. Germline assignment: CDR1 MNHEY and CDR2 SVGAGI. TCRdb's copy holds only in-frame clones and misses some; the assay was immunoSEQ multiplex PCR. This table holds about 30,000 clones, 70% to 90% found once. This TCR derives from a human donor in a cohort sampled during active COVID-19. The sequencing sample was made of peripheral blood. The genes are TRBV6-5 and TRBJ2-3; D is uncertain. The CDR3 spells CASSYSRVTDTQYF. The DNA for the CDR3 is TGTGCCAGCAGTTACTCGCGAGTCACAGATACGCAGTATTTT.